These 27 T cell receptor beta chains were sequenced from one sample in a study of human T cells and chemical hapten exposure. Time point: patch test 3, about 24 weeks after DPC sensitization. Treatment here: therapeutic diphenylcyclopropenone sensitization with weekly scalp DPC. From the RACE reads, TCRdb called clonotypes with MiXCR, one entry per CDR3 protein. Of 100,000 or so distinct CDR3 sequences in the sample, nearly 35% were seen once. Sequenced material: whole blood, taken in connection with sensitization to the hapten diphenylcyclopropenone (DPC). These TCRs come from a man aged 35 to 55 with alopecia areata. Some clones in this sample may be carry-over from other donors' samples.

This clonotype was observed a few times. CDR3 nucleotide sequence: TGCAGTGCTACGGAGAATAGCAATCAGCCCCAGCATTTT. Translation: CSATENSNQPQHF. The V gene is TRBV20-1, the J gene TRBJ1-5; D is undetermined. Per germline, CDR1 DFQATT and CDR2 SNEGSKA (reference sequence). The CDR3 loop spans 13 amino acids. The V end was cut by 4 bases, the J end by 0 bases, with 7 bases between.

In its sample, this clonotype was seen a few times. The CDR3 loop reads CSVTRGRGTDTQYF. CDR3 bases: TGCAGCGTGACTAGGGGGAGAGGAACAGATACGCAGTATTTT. The chain employs TRBV29-1 and TRBJ2-3; either TRBD1 or TRBD2 may fit D (6 bases each). Germline CDR1 SQVTM, CDR2 ANQGSEA. V was clipped by 6 bases and J by 3 bases, with 16 bases between them. The CDR3 is 14 amino acids.

The gene calls are TRBV4-1 and TRBJ1-6, with D uncertain. V shed 0 bases and J shed 14 bases, with 11 bases lying between them. This CDR3 is built from 13 residues. Looked up from germline, CDR1 is MGHRA and CDR2 is YSYEKL. In nucleotides, the CDR3 is TGCGCCAGCAGCCAAGAGGTCTCGACTGCCCTCCACTTT. Translation gives CASSQEVSTALHF.

The V call is TRBV27, the J call TRBJ1-5, with a possible D match to TRBD1 (5 bases). The germline CDR1 and CDR2 sequences are MNHEY and SMNVEV (reference sequence). V was clipped by 5 bases and J by 6 bases, with 20 bases between them. The CDR3 extends over 16 amino acids. For the CDR3, the DNA is TGTGCCAGCAGTCCAGGGACGAGCCGAAGGGCTCAGCCCCAGCATTTT. Translating gives CASSPGTSRRAQPQHF.

This clonotype was observed a handful of times. The chain is built from TRBV6-6 and TRBJ2-3, with 8 bases matching TRBD1. Germline trimming cut 10 bases from V and 4 bases from J; bases unmatched to any gene: 7. Germline lookup yields CDR1 MNHNY and CDR2 SVGAGI (reference sequence). The CDR3 extends over 13 amino acids. CDR3 sequence (DNA): TGTGCCACCATAGGACAGGGATCAGATACGCAGTATTTT. Its translation is CATIGQGSDTQYF.

The V and J genes are TRBV7-6 and TRBJ1-5; D is perhaps TRBD1 (5 bases). Trimming stripped 2 bases from V and 0 bases from J, with 20 bases between. Per germline, CDR1 SGHVS and CDR2 FNYEAQ. The CDR3 loop spans 19 amino acids. The CDR3 reads CASSLKGRTNSYSNQPQHF. The CDR3 DNA reads as TGTGCCAGCAGCTTAAAGGGGAGAACTAACTCCTATAGCAATCAGCCCCAGCATTTT.

This clonotype was detected only once. The chain uses TRBV6-2 or TRBV6-3 and TRBJ2-7; D not certain. This CDR3 is 12 amino acids long. Looked up from germline, CDR1 is MNHEY and CDR2 is SVGEGT. V was pared by 8 bases and J by 6 bases, with 14 bases between. CDR3 bases: TGTGCCAGCTCTTACACTCGCGGCGAGCAGTACGTC. This translates into CASSYTRGEQYV.

This clonotype showed up just a few times. The V call is TRBV7-2, the J call TRBJ2-1; D perhaps matches TRBD1 (5 bases). The CDR3 extends over 18 amino acids. Per germline, CDR1 SGHTA and CDR2 FQGNSA. Trimming stripped 3 bases from V and 0 bases from J, with 18 bases between. CDR3 bases: TGTGCCAGCAGCTTTCGGCAGGGCCCCACAGTCTCCTACAATGAGCAGTTCTTC. It is translated as CASSFRQGPTVSYNEQFF.

This clonotype was detected a few times. The chain carries TRBV18 and TRBJ2-5; D possibly corresponds to TRBD2 (6 bases). Trimming took off 7 bases at V and 0 bases at J, with 18 bases between the two ends. The CDR3 has 16 amino acids. Germline lookup yields CDR1 KGHSH and CDR2 LQKENI. CDR3 nucleotide sequence: TGTGCCAGCTACCCTGTAGCGGATCTGTACCAAGAGACCCAGTACTTC. Amino acids: CASYPVADLYQETQYF.

CDR3 region: CASSERSVIQETQYF. The CDR3 DNA reads as TGTGCCAGCAGTGAACGTTCGGTTATTCAAGAGACCCAGTACTTC. The chain employs TRBV6-1 and TRBJ2-5, with D hard to call. CDR1 and CDR2 from the germline V gene are MNHNS and SASEGT. Trimming removed 2 bases from V and 2 bases from J, with 12 bases in between. CDR3 length equals 15 residues.

V gene TRBV7-2 combines with J gene TRBJ2-7; weak D call: TRBD1 (6 bases). The CDR3 is 12 amino acids. The V end lost 3 bases, the J end lost 5 bases, and 8 bases lay between the germline ends. CDR1 and CDR2 (germline): SGHTA, FQGNSA. Here the CDR3 reads CASSLGHDEQYF. Written as DNA, the CDR3 is TGTGCCAGCAGCTTGGGACACGACGAGCAGTACTTC.

This clonotype was seen only a few times. The rearrangement joins TRBV7-2 to TRBJ1-1; D is unresolved. V dropped 4 bases and J dropped 1 base, with 10 bases sitting between them. The germline gives CDR1 SGHTA, CDR2 FQGNSA. CDR3 length: 14 residues. The CDR3 DNA reads as TGTGCCAGCAGCTCTATGACGGCGAACACTGAAGCTTTCTTT. Protein: CASSSMTANTEAFF.

The CDR3 sequence: CASSAKPNGELFF. CDR3 nucleotide sequence: TGTGCCAGCAGTGCCAAACCAAACGGGGAGCTGTTTTTT. This sequence joins TRBV27 and TRBJ2-2; the D is unclear. Deletions cut 5 bases from V and 7 bases from J, with 11 bases between. Looked up from germline, CDR1 is MNHEY and CDR2 is SMNVEV (reference sequence). The CDR3 consists of 13 residues.

The sample holds a few counts of this clonotype. V and J are TRBV29-1 and TRBJ2-5; 7 nucleotides line up with TRBD2. The V gene end was trimmed by 5 bases and the J gene end by 5 bases; junction bases not matched to a gene: 5. The CDR3 is 12 residues long. Germline-derived CDR1 and CDR2 are SQVTM and ANQGSEA. CDR3 sequence reads: CSVSTSRETQYF. CDR3 in DNA: TGCAGCGTTTCGACTAGCCGGGAGACCCAGTACTTC.

The genes are TRBV7-2 and TRBJ2-4, with D perhaps being TRBD1 or TRBD2 (5 bases each). Germline values: CDR1 SGHTA, CDR2 FQGNSA. The V end lost 3 bases, the J end lost 3 bases, and 12 bases lay between the germline ends. CDR3 size: 15 residues. CDR3 bases: TGTGCCAGCAGCTTTGACAGCGGTCGCAAAAACATTCAGTACTTC. This codes for CASSFDSGRKNIQYF.

The rearrangement joins TRBV12-3 or TRBV12-4 to TRBJ2-1; TRBD2 matches at 7 bases. V gave up 3 bases and J gave up 9 bases; unmatched junction bases: 11. The CDR3 consists of 15 residues. CDR3 sequence: CASSFWGGSGSEQFF. The CDR3 DNA is TGTGCCAGCAGTTTTTGGGGCGGGAGTGGATCTGAGCAGTTCTTC.

This clonotype was picked up a small number of times. The chain employs TRBV4-1 and TRBJ2-3; no reliable D call. Looked up from germline, CDR1 is MGHRA and CDR2 is YSYEKL. The CDR3 extends over 15 amino acids. Deletions cut 0 bases from V and 4 bases from J, with 11 bases between. The CDR3 here is CASSQEGPRADTQYF. The CDR3 DNA follows: TGCGCCAGCAGCCAAGAAGGGCCCCGGGCAGATACGCAGTATTTT.

The count of this clonotype is one. The CDR3 DNA follows: TGTGCCAGCAGCCCTACCGGGACAGGGGCCTACGAGCAGTACTTC. This sequence encodes CASSPTGTGAYEQYF. J is TRBJ2-7 and V is TRBV11-3; 10 bases match TRBD1. The length of the CDR3 is 15 residues. J gave up 2 bases and V 5 bases, and 6 bases lay outside the gene matches. Germline V gene sequence: CDR1 SGHNT, CDR2 YENEEA.

This chain uses TRBV7-2 with TRBJ1-4; 7 bases map to TRBD1. V lost 3 bases and J lost 3; bases outside the gene matches: 1. Germline V gene lookup returns CDR1 SGHTA and CDR2 FQGNSA. The CDR3 extends over 14 amino acids. The CDR3 loop is CASSFDRANEKLFF. For the CDR3, the DNA is TGTGCCAGCAGCTTCGACAGGGCTAATGAAAAACTGTTTTTT. Using reference TRBV7-2 and TRBJ1-4 for the parts outside the CDR3, the full variable domain is GAGVSQSPSNKVTEKGKDVELRCDPISGHTALYWYRQSLGQGLEFLIYFQGNSAPDKSGLPSDRFSAERTGGSVSTLTIQRTQQEDSAVYLCASSFDRANEKLFFGSGTQLSVL.

This rearrangement joins TRBV27 to TRBJ2-3; 7 bases line up with TRBD2. CDR1 and CDR2 (germline): MNHEY, SMNVEV (reference sequence). The ends lost 7 bases at V and 8 bases at J; junction bases unmatched: 12. The CDR3 sequence is 14 residues long. The CDR3: CASTGGRLQATQYF. The CDR3 region has the DNA TGTGCCAGCACGGGAGGACGACTACAGGCTACGCAGTATTTT.

This clonotype showed up just a few times. The chain links TRBV6-5 to TRBJ2-6, with TRBD1 identical over 7 bases. V shed 6 bases and J 0 bases; nucleotides not matched to a gene: 2. The CDR3 totals 15 residues. The germline CDR1 and CDR2 sequences are MNHEY and SVGAGI. This chain's CDR3 is CASRRQGSGANVLTF. The DNA of the CDR3 is TGTGCCAGCAGAAGACAGGGCTCTGGGGCCAACGTCCTGACTTTC.

This chain uses TRBV6-2 or TRBV6-3 with TRBJ2-1; D is perhaps TRBD1 (5 bases). The V end was cut by 6 bases, the J end by 2 bases, with 5 bases between. This CDR3 is built from 12 residues. Germline CDR1 and CDR2: MNHEY and SVGEGT. The CDR3 loop is CASRDTYNEQFF. In DNA form, the CDR3 reads TGTGCCAGCAGGGACACCTACAATGAGCAGTTCTTC.

J is TRBJ2-3 and V is TRBV4-2; D is ambiguous. Trimming cost V 0 bases and J 2 bases, with 9 bases left between them. CDR3 length: 15 amino acids. The germline CDR1 and CDR2 sequences are LGHNA and YNFKEQ. CDR3 loop: CASSQDGDFTDTQYF. As DNA, the CDR3 is TGTGCCAGCAGCCAAGATGGGGATTTCACAGATACGCAGTATTTT.

The chain recombines TRBV4-3 with TRBJ2-7; D assignment may be TRBD1 or TRBD2 (5 bases each). Germline-derived CDR1 and CDR2 are LGHNA and YSLEER. The CDR3 loop spans 15 amino acids. The V end was cut by 0 bases, the J end by 2 bases, with 11 bases between. CDR3 in DNA: TGCGCCAGCAGCCAAGAGGGACGGCGAACCTACGAGCAGTACTTC. Translation gives CASSQEGRRTYEQYF.

This sequence joins TRBV20-1 and TRBJ2-5; 7 positions agree with TRBD2. The V and J ends lost 1 base and 3 bases, in that order; junction bases with no gene match: 11. The germline CDR1 and CDR2 sequences are DFQATT and SNEGSKA (reference sequence). The length of the CDR3 is 16 residues. CDR3 loop: CSARGLGTGTKETQYF. CDR3 DNA: TGCAGTGCTAGAGGTCTGGGGACCGGGACTAAAGAGACCCAGTACTTC.

The chain combines TRBV6-2 or TRBV6-3 with TRBJ1-1; TRBD1 agrees at 8 bases. Germline CDR1 MNHEY, CDR2 SVGEGT. Unmatched junction bases numbered 3, after V lost 6 bases and J lost 6 bases. The CDR3 extends over 12 amino acids. DNA for the CDR3: TGTGCCAGCAGACCACAGGGGGCTGAAGCTTTCTTT. Translated, it gives CASRPQGAEAFF.

The chain is built from TRBV28 and TRBJ2-7; a possible D gene is TRBD1 (5 bases). The length of the CDR3 is 14 residues. V lost 7 bases, J lost 5 bases, and 18 bases lay in between. Germline CDR1 MDHEN, CDR2 SYDVKM. The CDR3 is CASIRSTVPDEQYF. CDR3 sequence (DNA): TGTGCCAGCATACGTTCGACAGTCCCGGACGAGCAGTACTTC. Using reference TRBV28 and TRBJ2-7 for the parts outside the CDR3, the full variable domain is DVKVTQSSRYLVKRTGEKVFLECVQDMDHENMFWYRQDPGLGLRLIYFSYDVKMKEKGDIPEGYSVSREKKERFSLILESASTNQTSMYLCASIRSTVPDEQYFGPGTRLTVT.